The subject of this entry is one TCR beta chain. Its specificity is unknown. The record originates from a study of shared clonotypes between healthy human individuals. General study findings and limits: Sorted-subset samples were not fully sequenced, rarefaction indicated.

Each replicate PCR on the sorted subsets used roughly 190 ng DNA (around 30,000 T cell genomes). Sequenced by immunoSEQ multiplex PCR; TCRdb stores in-frame clones only, minus some. The table lists about 190,000 clones, around 63% of them singletons, with over 9.5% in the top ten. The receptor was isolated from a young man in good health. The specimen was memory CD4+ T cells sorted from blood. Stated subset: CD45RA-negative fraction.

In DNA form, the CDR3 reads TGTGCCAGCCGACACACGGACGTTGGGATGAACACTGAAGCTTTCTTT. Its protein product is CASRHTDVGMNTEAFF. This sequence joins TRBV7-8 and TRBJ1-1, with D unresolved. V shed 8 bases and J shed 0 bases, with 19 bases lying between them. The CDR3 contains 16 residues. Per germline, CDR1 SGHVS and CDR2 FQNEAQ.